These 10 T cell receptor beta chains came from one sample sequenced in a study of blood T cell repertoires in COVID-19. Sequencing was performed with immunoSEQ multiplex PCR; in TCRdb, only in-frame clones are kept and a portion is missing. The data hold about 76,000 clones, with 70% to 90% observed a single time. Sequencing input: peripheral blood. The receptors here all came from a human donor in a cohort sampled during active COVID-19.

The chain recombines TRBV2 with TRBJ2-7, with D perhaps matching TRBD2 (5 bases). Trimming removed 10 bases at V and 4 bases at J, with 20 bases between. Looked up from germline, CDR1 is SNHLY and CDR2 is FYNNEI. The length of the CDR3 is 14 residues. The CDR3 bases are TGTGCCACCAACCTGGGGAGCCTTAGTTACGAGCAGTACTTC. Amino acid sequence: CATNLGSLSYEQYF.

The genes are TRBV7-8 and TRBJ1-5; no clear D gene. The CDR3 consists of 13 residues. CDR1 is SGHVS, CDR2 FQNEAQ, per germline. The V end was cut by 3 bases, the J end by 4 bases, with 7 bases between. CDR3 protein: CASSLRENQPQHF. The CDR3 DNA sequence: TGTGCCAGCAGCTTGCGCGAAAATCAGCCCCAGCATTTT.

The chain employs TRBV11-2 and TRBJ2-7; 10 bases are shared with TRBD1. Germline CDR1 SGHAT, CDR2 FQNNGV. The V segment lost 1 base and the J segment 0 bases; nucleotides outside the gene matches: 3. The CDR3 is 16 residues long. CDR3 amino acids: CASSLGGQGRSYEQYF. The DNA for the CDR3 is TGTGCCAGCAGCTTAGGGGGACAGGGGCGCTCCTACGAGCAGTACTTC.

The genes are TRBV18 and TRBJ1-2, with 7 bases lining up with TRBD1. The CDR3 totals 16 residues. The V segment lost 4 bases and the J segment 4 bases; nucleotides outside the gene matches: 12. The germline V gene encodes CDR1 KGHSH and CDR2 LQKENI. In DNA, the CDR3 is TGTGCCAGCTCACTCACTTTGCTACAGGGGAGCTATGGCTACACCTTC. Translation gives CASSLTLLQGSYGYTF. Combining the CDR3 with reference TRBV18 and TRBJ1-2 gives the whole variable domain NAGVMQNPRHLVRRRGQEARLRCSPMKGHSHVYWYRQLPEEGLKFMVYLQKENIIDESGMPKERFSAEFPKEGPSILRIQQVVRGDSAAYFCASSLTLLQGSYGYTFGSGTRLTVV.

This sequence joins TRBV7-2 and TRBJ1-2; perhaps TRBD1 as D (6 bases). This CDR3 is built from 14 residues. The V end lost 7 bases, the J end lost 0 bases, and 12 bases lay between the germline ends. Germline loops: CDR1 SGHTA, CDR2 FQGNSA. The chain's CDR3 is CASNTRDTNYGYTF. The CDR3 DNA sequence: TGTGCCAGCAACACTAGGGACACTAACTATGGCTACACCTTC.

The genes are TRBV11-2 and TRBJ2-2; TRBD1 aligns across 7 bases. The V segment lost 11 bases and the J segment 4 bases; nucleotides outside the gene matches: 7. CDR1 and CDR2 from the germline V gene are SGHAT and FQNNGV. The CDR3 is made up of 13 amino acids. The CDR3 DNA sequence: TGTGCCGGACAAGGACAGGTCACCGGGGAGCTGTTTTTT. Protein product: CAGQGQVTGELFF.

V gene TRBV19 combines with J gene TRBJ2-5; weak D call: TRBD2 (6 bases). Trimming pared 5 bases from V and 5 bases from J, leaving 12 bases between. Germline-derived CDR1 and CDR2 are LNHDA and SQIVND (reference sequence). This CDR3 spans 13 amino acids. CDR3 residues: CASSPGTGETQYF. In DNA, the CDR3 is TGTGCCAGTAGTCCCGGGACTGGGGAGACCCAGTACTTC.

This chain uses TRBV28 with TRBJ1-3; D gene ambiguous. The germline CDR1 and CDR2 sequences are MDHEN and SYDVKM. V was trimmed by 3 bases and J by 3 bases, leaving 9 bases between them. There are 14 residues in the CDR3. The CDR3 spells CASSFRGGGNTIYF. CDR3 DNA: TGTGCCAGCAGTTTTCGGGGTGGTGGAAACACCATATATTTT.

This clone was counted a single time. This sequence joins TRBV7-2 and TRBJ1-6; maybe TRBD1 (5 bases). Trimming removed 5 bases at V and 9 bases at J, with 14 bases between. CDR3 length: 14 residues. The germline CDR1 and CDR2 sequences are SGHTA and FQGNSA. CDR3 in amino acids: CASSRMTGGSPLHF. The CDR3 coding sequence is TGTGCCAGCAGCCGTATGACGGGGGGTTCACCCCTCCACTTT.

CDR3 sequence reads: CASRHGRQGASPLHF. The CDR3 coding sequence is TGTGCCAGCAGGCACGGGAGACAGGGGGCTTCACCCCTCCACTTT. The rearrangement joins TRBV28 to TRBJ1-6, with TRBD1 matching 10 bases. This CDR3 region has 15 residues. Losses at the gene ends were 6 bases for V and 9 bases for J; bases not matched to a gene: 8. Germline values: CDR1 MDHEN, CDR2 SYDVKM.